The 7 T cell receptor beta chains below come from one sample, sequenced in a study of T cell changes during pregnancy in multiple sclerosis. Assay: immunoSEQ multiplex PCR; the TCRdb copy retains only in-frame clones and omits some. The sample lists approximately 89,000 clones; around 93% were seen once. Specimen: peripheral blood, collected in the third trimester of pregnancy. These receptors all come from a female donor with multiple sclerosis, enrolled in a pregnancy study.

The chain links TRBV9 to TRBJ1-4, with TRBD1 matching over 8 bases. The CDR3 runs to 15 residues. Unmatched junction bases numbered 3, after V lost 0 bases and J lost 5 bases. Germline lookup yields CDR1 SGDLS and CDR2 YYNGEE. The CDR3 coding sequence is TGTGCCAGCAGCGTAGGGGACAGGCCCAATGAAAAACTGTTTTTT. Protein: CASSVGDRPNEKLFF.

This rearrangement joins TRBV2 to TRBJ1-4, with 8 positions matching TRBD1. J was trimmed by 7 bases and V by 10 bases; bases with no gene match: 11. Germline V lookup: CDR1 SNHLY, CDR2 FYNNEI. This CDR3 is 14 amino acids long. The CDR3 region is CATDSRTGPEKLFF. The CDR3 DNA reads as TGTGCCACCGATTCTAGGACAGGGCCTGAAAAACTGTTTTTT.

V and J are TRBV6-5 and TRBJ1-2, with a tentative D call TRBD1 (5 bases). CDR3 length: 14 residues. Germline CDR1 is MNHEY and CDR2 is SVGAGI. V was clipped by 5 bases and J by 0 bases, with 10 bases between them. This CDR3 is CASSLGQANYGYTF. In DNA form, the CDR3 reads TGTGCCAGCAGTCTTGGACAAGCTAACTATGGCTACACCTTC.

The chain is built from TRBV14 and TRBJ2-3, with 10 bases lining up with TRBD2. Germline V gives CDR1 SGHDN, CDR2 FVKESK. There are 18 residues in the CDR3. The V gene end was trimmed by 1 base and the J gene end by 3 bases; junction bases not matched to a gene: 10. For the CDR3, the DNA is TGTGCCAGCAGCCAAGGCAAGCGGGGGGGCGTGAAGACAGATACGCAGTATTTT. Translating it yields CASSQGKRGGVKTDTQYF.

The chain is built from TRBV30 and TRBJ2-7, with TRBD1 as a possible D gene (6 bases). Trimming left V 0 bases short and J 4 bases short, with 10 bases between. This CDR3 region has 13 residues. The germline CDR1 and CDR2 sequences are GTSNPN and SVGIG (reference sequence). CDR3 sequence (DNA): TGTGCCTGGAGTGTGGGGGCTCGGTACGAGCAGTACTTC. Its translation: CAWSVGARYEQYF.

The rearrangement uses TRBV15 and TRBJ1-2, with TRBD1 identical over 8 bases. J was trimmed by 8 bases and V by 8 bases; bases with no gene match: 10. Looked up from germline, CDR1 is LNHNV and CDR2 is YYDKDF (reference sequence). This CDR3 spans 13 amino acids. CDR3 region: CATGQGPSIGYTF. The CDR3 DNA follows: TGTGCCACCGGACAGGGACCCTCTATCGGCTACACCTTC.

The CDR3 sequence is CATNRVGDEQFF. CDR3 sequence (DNA): TGTGCCACCAACAGGGTGGGCGATGAGCAGTTCTTC. The chain links TRBV6-1 to TRBJ2-1; TRBD1 might be the D (6 bases). CDR1 and CDR2 (germline): MNHNS, SASEGT. The CDR3 runs to 12 residues. V was pared by 10 bases and J by 8 bases, with 15 bases between.